The rows below give T cell receptor beta chains drawn from one sample of a study of immune heterogeneity within non-small cell lung tumors. TCRdb re-called the multiplex PCR reads with MiXCR, one entry per CDR3 protein. This table has roughly 15,000 distinct CDR3 sequences, 28% appearing once. The specimen sequenced was lung tumor tissue. All receptors derive from a middle-aged man with non-small cell lung cancer. Both conserved end residues are part of each CDR3. Fields, in order: CDR3 length, V gene, J gene, clone size, D gene, CDR3 protein, CDR3 DNA. The D gene is left open where the match is weak. The size of a clone is reported for some rows only, either as once, few or many, or as a class for expanded clones.

length: 14
V: TRBV4-2
J: TRBJ2-4
size: NA
D: NA
CDR3: CASSQDGSQNIQYF
DNA: TGTGCCAGCAGCCAAGACGGGTCCCAAAACATTCAGTACTTC

length: 15
V: TRBV20-1
J: TRBJ2-7
size: medium-sized
D: TRBD1
CDR3: CSASTGTGLRYEQYF
DNA: TGCAGTGCTAGCACCGGGACAGGGCTTAGGTACGAGCAGTACTTC

length: 16
V: TRBV7-9
J: TRBJ2-4
size: many
D: NA
CDR3: CASSLGLRSAKNIQYF
DNA: TGTGCCAGCAGCTTAGGGCTCCGCTCTGCCAAAAACATTCAGTACTTC

length: 15
V: TRBV19
J: TRBJ1-3
size: many
D: TRBD1
CDR3: CASSISGGHGNTIYF
DNA: TGTGCCAGTAGTATCTCAGGGGGCCACGGAAACACCATATATTTT

length: 14
V: TRBV20-1
J: TRBJ2-2
size: many
D: TRBD1
CDR3: CSAYRDRGTGELFF
DNA: TGCAGTGCGTACCGGGACAGGGGTACCGGGGAGCTGTTTTTT

length: 13
V: TRBV29-1
J: TRBJ2-5
size: NA
D: NA
CDR3: CSVMRAFQETQYF
DNA: TGCAGCGTTATGAGAGCTTTCCAAGAGACCCAGTACTTC

length: 15
V: TRBV25-1
J: TRBJ1-5
size: many
D: TRBD1
CDR3: CASRAGTGPNQPQHF
DNA: TGTGCCAGCAGGGCCGGGACAGGGCCCAATCAGCCCCAGCATTTT

length: 16
V: TRBV5-4
J: TRBJ1-1
size: NA
D: TRBD1
CDR3: CASSLGQGFLNTEAFF
DNA: TGTGCCAGCAGCTTGGGACAGGGATTCTTGAACACTGAAGCTTTCTTT

length: 15
V: TRBV5-1
J: TRBJ2-7
size: medium-sized
D: TRBD1
CDR3: CASSVGTGASYEQYF
DNA: TGCGCCAGCAGCGTAGGGACAGGGGCGTCCTACGAGCAGTACTTC

length: 13
V: TRBV20-1
J: TRBJ2-7
size: once
D: NA
CDR3: CSARAGSSYAQYF
DNA: TGCAGTGCTCGGGCCGGAAGCTCCTACGCGCAGTACTTC

length: 15
V: TRBV7-9
J: TRBJ2-1
size: many
D: TRBD1
CDR3: CASSLATRGGEEQFF
DNA: TGTGCCAGCAGCTTAGCTACTCGAGGGGGCGAGGAGCAGTTCTTC

length: 12
V: TRBV29-1
J: TRBJ1-2
size: many
D: NA
CDR3: CSVFGDIYGYTF
DNA: TGCAGCGTTTTCGGGGATATCTATGGCTACACCTTC

length: 16
V: TRBV7-9
J: TRBJ1-2
size: once
D: NA
CDR3: CDSSLRSLTGSYGYTF
DNA: TGTGACAGCAGCTTGAGGAGTCTAACAGGGTCCTATGGCTACACCTTC

length: 14
V: TRBV5-1
J: TRBJ2-1
size: few
D: TRBD2
CDR3: CASSLVSSGYEQFF
DNA: TGCGCCAGCAGCTTGGTGTCTAGCGGTTATGAGCAGTTCTTC

length: 15
V: TRBV10-3
J: TRBJ2-5
size: once
D: TRBD1
CDR3: CAISDAGRGSETQYF
DNA: TGTGCCATCAGTGATGCAGGCAGGGGGTCAGAGACCCAGTACTTC

length: 18
V: TRBV5-5
J: TRBJ2-3
size: few
D: TRBD2
CDR3: CASSPQVESSGRTDTQYF
DNA: TGTGCCAGCAGCCCTCAGGTCGAGTCTAGCGGGAGGACAGATACGCAGTATTTT

length: 16
V: TRBV27
J: TRBJ1-1
size: NA
D: NA
CDR3: CASSRCGGIGNTEAFF
DNA: TGTGCCAGCAGCCGATGTGGGGGAATTGGGAACACTGAAGCTTTCTTT

length: 17
V: TRBV7-8
J: TRBJ2-7
size: many
D: NA
CDR3: CASSFDPADSLSYEQYF
DNA: TGTGCCAGCAGCTTCGATCCGGCTGACTCCCTTTCTTACGAGCAGTACTTC

length: 14
V: TRBV3-1
J: TRBJ2-7
size: medium-sized
D: TRBD1
CDR3: CASSQVDRGQRQYF
DNA: TGTGCCAGCAGCCAAGTCGACAGGGGGCAAAGGCAGTACTTC

length: 16
V: TRBV5-6
J: TRBJ2-7
size: many
D: NA
CDR3: CASSLAGLRSSYEQYF
DNA: TGTGCCAGCAGCTTGGCCGGACTACGCAGCTCCTACGAGCAGTACTTC

length: 16
V: TRBV19
J: TRBJ2-7
size: many
D: NA
CDR3: CASSIRPGGSSYEQYF
DNA: TGTGCCAGTAGTATCCGCCCGGGCGGGTCCTCCTACGAGCAGTACTTC

length: 12
V: TRBV5-6
J: TRBJ2-7
size: few
D: NA
CDR3: CASSLKGHEQYF
DNA: TGTGCCAGCAGCTTAAAGGGCCACGAGCAGTACTTC

length: 13
V: TRBV12-3/TRBV12-4
J: TRBJ1-6
size: medium-sized
D: NA
CDR3: CASSFGGGSPLHF
DNA: TGTGCCAGCAGTTTTGGGGGGGGTTCACCCCTCCACTTT

length: 13
V: TRBV11-2
J: TRBJ2-7
size: many
D: NA
CDR3: CASSFPGFDEQYF
DNA: TGTGCCAGCAGCTTTCCAGGCTTTGACGAGCAGTACTTC

length: 15
V: TRBV7-3
J: TRBJ1-1
size: few
D: TRBD1
CDR3: CASSTSQGQGSEAFF
DNA: TGTGCCAGCAGCACCTCACAGGGGCAGGGGTCTGAAGCTTTCTTT